The table lists the clone carrying this TCR beta chain with a few counts. Its antigen is unknown. This specimen comes from a study of early T cells in non-severe SARS-CoV-2 infection. Across the whole study: The authors sequenced bulk RNA from unsorted whole blood, leaving chains unpaired. Study-wide points: Anti-spike CD8 specificities were favored by VDJdb matching, whose results missed private and CD4 specificities.

In the library, individual cDNA molecules carried attached unique molecular identifiers. TCRdb reprocessed the 5' RACE reads with MiXCR, giving one entry per CDR3 protein. The repertoire holds nearly 70,000 distinct CDR3 sequences, with roughly 4.9% as singletons. Per the germline V gene, CDR1 is SEHNR and CDR2 is FQNEAQ (reference sequence). The length of the CDR3 is 17 residues. V lost 5 bases and J lost 4, with 21 bases in between. The gene calls are TRBV7-9 and TRBJ2-1, with D perhaps assigned TRBD1 or TRBD2 (6 bases each). The material sequenced was whole blood, taken at baseline. This clonotype was sampled from an adult who was a healthcare worker with PCR-confirmed SARS-CoV-2 infection or an uninfected control (not recorded which). The donor label of this sample is uncertain. The CDR3: CASSASELGGRYNEQFF. CDR3 DNA sequence: TGTGCCAGCAGCGCAAGTGAATTAGGGGGGCGATACAATGAGCAGTTCTTC. Full variable domain (missing parts from reference TRBV7-9 and TRBJ2-1): DTGVSQNPRHKITKRGQNVTFRCDPISEHNRLYWYRQTLGQGPEFLTYFQNEAQLEKSRLLSDRFSAERPKGSFSTLEIQRTEQGDSAMYLCASSASELGGRYNEQFFGPGTRLTVL.